One and the same sample provided the 22 T cell receptor beta chains below, sequenced in a study of T cells after yellow fever vaccination. TCRdb fed the 5' RACE reads into MiXCR, producing one record per CDR3 protein. The table includes around 530,000 distinct CDR3 sequences, roughly a sixth detected once. The material was PBMCs, obtained 5 days after the first yellow fever vaccination. These receptor sequences come from a man in his late teens or twenties who received the YFV17D yellow fever vaccine.

In this sample, this clonotype turned up a few times. The rearrangement joins TRBV3-1 to TRBJ1-3; 9 bases are a match to TRBD1. The germline V gene has CDR1 LGHDT and CDR2 YNNKEL (reference sequence). The trim removed 4 bases at V and 0 bases at J, leaving 10 bases unmatched. The CDR3 length is 18 residues. The CDR3 coding sequence is TGTGCCAGCAGCCCCGGGAGGCGGACAGGGGACTCTGGAAACACCATATATTTT. It codes for CASSPGRRTGDSGNTIYF.

The chain uses TRBV5-1 and TRBJ2-3; 7 bases match TRBD2. The V segment lost 0 bases and the J segment 0 bases; nucleotides outside the gene matches: 4. Germline V gene lookup returns CDR1 SGHRS and CDR2 YFSETQ. The CDR3 covers 16 residues. CDR3 sequence: CASSLESGGSTDTQYF. The CDR3 bases are TGCGCCAGCAGCTTGGAATCCGGGGGGAGCACAGATACGCAGTATTTT.

This chain uses TRBV4-3 with TRBJ1-1, with unresolved D. The V end was cut by 2 bases, the J end by 1 base, with 5 bases between. Germline V gene data show CDR1 as LGHNA and CDR2 as YSLEER. The CDR3 is made up of 13 amino acids. The CDR3 spells CASSQSPNTEAFF. The DNA for the CDR3 is TGCGCCAGCAGCCAAAGTCCGAACACTGAAGCTTTCTTT.

In its sample, this clonotype was seen once. The chain employs TRBV20-1 and TRBJ1-2; possible D gene TRBD1, 6 bases. The V end lost 2 bases, the J end lost 3 bases, and 7 bases lay between the germline ends. CDR3 length: 12 amino acids. CDR1 is DFQATT and CDR2 is SNEGSKA in the germline V gene (reference sequence). The CDR3 spells CSARQGYYGYTF. Here the CDR3 DNA reads TGCAGTGCTAGACAGGGGTACTATGGCTACACCTTC.

This clonotype was recorded a few times. This chain joins TRBV7-2 and TRBJ1-4; D is unclear. This CDR3 is built from 17 residues. Germline lookup yields CDR1 SGHTA and CDR2 FQGNSA. Trimming cost V 0 bases and J 8 bases, with 19 bases left between them. CDR3 DNA: TGTGCCAGCAGCTTAGCAGGGAAGAGGGAGCGGTGGGAAAAACTGTTTTTT. This encodes CASSLAGKRERWEKLFF.

This clonotype occurred many times. The V call is TRBV12-3 or TRBV12-4, the J call TRBJ2-1; D remains unclear. Deletions cut 2 bases from V and 0 bases from J, with 5 bases between. The CDR3 runs to 14 residues. The CDR3 is CASSLLSSYNEQFF. For the CDR3, the DNA is TGTGCCAGCAGTTTACTCAGCTCCTACAATGAGCAGTTCTTC.

The sample holds a few counts of this clonotype. This chain uses TRBV7-3 with TRBJ2-1, with D possibly TRBD1 on 6 matching bases. CDR1 and CDR2 from the germline V gene are SGHTA and FQGTGA. V was pared by 4 bases and J by 7 bases, with 14 bases between. CDR3 size: 14 residues. The CDR3 nucleotides are TGTGCCAGCAGCTACCTCGGACAGACAAATGAGCAGTTCTTC. Its translation is CASSYLGQTNEQFF.

There are a few counts of this clonotype. This chain joins TRBV5-1 and TRBJ2-5; TRBD1 matches at 8 bases. The junction had 9 bases not matched to a gene; V was cut back by 7 bases and J by 4 bases. CDR1 SGHRS and CDR2 YFSETQ come from the germline V gene. The CDR3 runs to 14 residues. In DNA, the CDR3 is TGCGCCAGCCGGCCACAGGGGGACGGAGAGACCCAGTACTTC. This encodes CASRPQGDGETQYF.

The chain links TRBV28 to TRBJ2-3, with 11 positions matching TRBD2. This CDR3 contains 15 residues. V was clipped by 5 bases and J by 2 bases; unmatched bases: 3. Looked up from germline, CDR1 is MDHEN and CDR2 is SYDVKM. As DNA, the CDR3 is TGTGCCAGCAGTGTGACTAGCGGGGACACAGATACGCAGTATTTT. It encodes CASSVTSGDTDTQYF.

This clonotype has only a few counts. The rearrangement joins TRBV7-9 to TRBJ1-1; D not certain. Germline values: CDR1 SEHNR, CDR2 FQNEAQ (reference sequence). This CDR3 comprises 15 residues. Trimming removed 2 bases at V and 1 base at J, with 11 bases between. CDR3 bases: TGTGCCAGCAGCTTAACCCGGACGGAGAACACTGAAGCTTTCTTT. This sequence encodes CASSLTRTENTEAFF.

The chain has TRBV7-2 and TRBJ1-4, with 11 nucleotides matching TRBD1. The trim removed 7 bases at V and 10 bases at J, leaving 8 bases unmatched. The germline V gene has CDR1 SGHTA and CDR2 FQGNSA. The CDR3 runs to 14 residues. This CDR3 reads CASNLLGQGGKLFF. Written as DNA, the CDR3 is TGTGCCAGCAATCTTTTGGGACAGGGGGGAAAACTGTTTTTT.

This clonotype turned up a few times. The chain is built from TRBV10-3 and TRBJ2-3; 8 bases line up with TRBD2. The CDR3 totals 14 residues. J was trimmed by 5 bases and V by 5 bases; bases with no gene match: 6. Germline CDR1 ENHRY, CDR2 SYGVKD. As DNA, the CDR3 is TGTGCCATCAGTCCGGGGGGGCCGGAAGATACGCAGTATTTT. Translating it yields CAISPGGPEDTQYF.

This chain connects TRBV7-2 to TRBJ2-1; D is uncertain. This CDR3 has 14 amino acids. CDR1 SGHTA and CDR2 FQGNSA come from the germline V gene. The V and J ends lost 5 bases and 8 bases respectively, with 16 bases between them. As DNA, the CDR3 is TGTGCCAGCAGCCCGATACTCAGTCCGCATGAGCAGTTCTTC. This gives the protein CASSPILSPHEQFF.

The table lists this clonotype with a few counts. The rearrangement links TRBV20-1 to TRBJ2-3, with D maybe TRBD2 (6 bases). The CDR3 is 13 residues long. V was cut by 6 bases and J by 1 base, with 11 bases left in between. In germline, CDR1 is DFQATT, CDR2 SNEGSKA (reference sequence). CDR3 protein: CSARLGGTDTQYF. DNA for the CDR3: TGCAGTGCCCGACTAGGTGGCACAGATACGCAGTATTTT.

In its sample, this clonotype was seen many times. The CDR3, as DNA: TGTGCCAGCAGCCGAGGACTAGCGGGGGGGGAGAACATTCAGTACTTC. Its translation is CASSRGLAGGENIQYF. The chain links TRBV4-2 to TRBJ2-4; the match to TRBD2 covers 15 bases. The V gene end was trimmed by 4 bases and the J gene end by 7 bases; junction bases not matched to a gene: 5. Looked up from germline, CDR1 is LGHNA and CDR2 is YNFKEQ. The CDR3 length is 16 residues.

This clonotype was detected a few times. V gene TRBV6-5 combines with J gene TRBJ2-7; no clear D. Germline values: CDR1 MNHEY, CDR2 SVGAGI. This CDR3 spans 14 amino acids. Trimming left V 6 bases short and J 1 base short, with 13 bases between. The CDR3 DNA reads TGTGCCAGCAGCCTGAACGGCGGATCCTACGAGCAGTACTTC. It specifies CASSLNGGSYEQYF.

The chain is built from TRBV5-1 and TRBJ1-6, with 7 nucleotides matching TRBD1. V gave up 1 base and J gave up 10 bases; unmatched junction bases: 8. Germline V gene lookup returns CDR1 SGHRS and CDR2 YFSETQ. The CDR3 totals 15 residues. The CDR3 coding sequence is TGCGCCAGCAGCTTGACTCGACAGGGACAATCACCCCTCCACTTT. This translates into CASSLTRQGQSPLHF.

V usage is TRBV10-3 and J usage is TRBJ2-7; unclear D gene. The CDR3 sequence is 14 residues long. Germline CDR1 and CDR2: ENHRY and SYGVKD. Trimming removed 5 bases at V and 3 bases at J, with 14 bases between. CDR3 sequence (DNA): TGTGCCATCAGTCGACCTGGACCCTTCTACGAGCAGTACTTC. Amino acids: CAISRPGPFYEQYF.

This clonotype was observed a few times. The chain employs TRBV20-1 and TRBJ2-1; D unresolved. Trimming took 1 base from V and 4 from J, leaving 5 bases between them. Per germline, CDR1 DFQATT and CDR2 SNEGSKA (reference sequence). CDR3 size: 12 residues. In nucleotides, the CDR3 is TGCAGTGCTAGAGTTACATACAATGAGCAGTTCTTC. This sequence encodes CSARVTYNEQFF.

This clonotype was observed a few times. The chain has TRBV4-3 and TRBJ2-2; D might be TRBD2 (5 bases). The CDR3 totals 16 residues. Trimming removed 0 bases at V and 4 bases at J, with 12 bases between. The V gene's germline CDR1 is LGHNA and CDR2 YSLEER. CDR3 nucleotide sequence: TGCGCCAGCAGCCAAGACGAAGCGGTAGTCACCGGGGAGCTGTTTTTT. Translating gives CASSQDEAVVTGELFF.

The chain carries TRBV4-1 and TRBJ1-5; D is unclear. CDR3 length: 15 residues. Trimming shortened V by 2 bases and J by 7 bases, and 15 bases separated the two germline ends. Germline CDR1 is MGHRA and CDR2 is YSYEKL. This chain's CDR3 is CASSQRVKGGQPQHF. The CDR3 DNA is TGCGCCAGCAGCCAACGGGTGAAGGGCGGGCAGCCCCAGCATTTT.

This clonotype appeared many times. The V call is TRBV12-3 or TRBV12-4, the J call TRBJ2-4; perhaps TRBD2 as D (5 bases). CDR3 length: 15 amino acids. The ends were cut back, 2 bases at V and 1 base at J, with 9 bases in the middle. CDR3 residues: CASSLPGEAKNIQYF. The CDR3 nucleotides read TGTGCCAGCAGTTTACCTGGGGAGGCCAAAAACATTCAGTACTTC.